What follows are 5 T cell receptor beta chains derived from one specimen sequenced in a study of monozygotic twins with cystic fibrosis. Profiling relied on immunoSEQ multiplex PCR, and the TCRdb table lists in-frame clones only, not all of them. The table has about 24,000 clones, approximately 89% seen once. Material: blood. These receptors were taken from a girl aged 2 to 10 with cystic fibrosis.

This chain links TRBV30 with TRBJ1-2, with TRBD1 matching 9 bases. This CDR3 comprises 13 residues. CDR1 is GTSNPN and CDR2 is SVGIG in the germline V gene (reference sequence). The trim removed 3 bases at V and 8 bases at J, leaving 7 bases unmatched. DNA of the CDR3: TGTGCCTGGAGCAGGACAGGGGAGGAAGGCTACACCTTC. Its translation: CAWSRTGEEGYTF.

V is TRBV30 and J is TRBJ2-3, with 11 positions matching TRBD2. The CDR3 contains 15 residues. Germline V gene sequence: CDR1 GTSNPN, CDR2 SVGIG (reference sequence). Germline trimming cut 4 bases from V and 4 bases from J; bases unmatched to any gene: 7. The CDR3 DNA is TGTGCCTGGACTAGCGGGGGGCCACTCGCAGATACGCAGTATTTT. It translates to CAWTSGGPLADTQYF. Combining the CDR3 with reference TRBV30 and TRBJ2-3 gives the whole variable domain SQTIHQWPATLVQPVGSPLSLECTVEGTSNPNLYWYRQAAGRGLQLLFYSVGIGQISSEVPQNLSASRPQDRQFILSSKKLLLSDSGFYLCAWTSGGPLADTQYFGPGTRLTVL.

This clone has only one observation. The genes are TRBV27 and TRBJ2-7, with 9 bases identical to TRBD1. The CDR3 contains 15 residues. The V gene end was trimmed by 7 bases and the J gene end by 4 bases; junction bases not matched to a gene: 11. The V gene's germline CDR1 is MNHEY and CDR2 SMNVEV (reference sequence). The CDR3 bases are TGTGCCAGCATGCAGATGTCACAGGGGGCTTACGAGCAGTACTTC. This translates into CASMQMSQGAYEQYF.

This chain uses TRBV6-5 with TRBJ1-2; maybe TRBD1 (5 bases). Germline V gives CDR1 MNHEY, CDR2 SVGAGI. The CDR3 runs 13 residues. The V end was cut by 8 bases, the J end by 4 bases, with 14 bases between. CDR3 DNA: TGTGCCAGCTCGTTCCACGGGACCTATGGCTACACCTTC. Protein: CASSFHGTYGYTF.

The V call is TRBV2, the J call TRBJ2-7; 15 positions agree with TRBD2. CDR3 length equals 17 residues. V dropped 5 bases and J dropped 7; count of bases not matched to a gene: 12. Germline CDR1 and CDR2: SNHLY and FYNNEI. This CDR3 is CASSQIGTSGGPREQYF. CDR3 in DNA: TGTGCCAGCAGTCAAATCGGGACTAGCGGGGGGCCCCGGGAGCAGTACTTC.